This T cell receptor (beta chain) was captured by sequencing in a study of tissue T cells after allogeneic stem cell transplantation. There are a few counts of this clone. Its target is not known. The germline and genes are mouse ones. Read data end 1 residue before the CDR3 end; the end is taken from the germline J gene. Notes on the study in general: In patients and mice, blood and spleen missed much of tissue repertoire. TCR repertoires tracked anatomic similarity, regardless of disease or transplant status. Shared clones across patients were few; motif clustering revealed tissue-specific shared signatures. The patient cohort was small and clinically heterogeneous, with limited sampling depth.

The germline CDR1 and CDR2 sequences are SGHDT and FRDEAV. The CDR3 is 14 amino acids. Deletions cut 2 bases from V and 0 bases from J, with 9 bases between. Here immunoSEQ multiplex PCR was the method, and the copy in TCRdb shows in-frame clones only, minus some. This table holds about 50,000 clones, 73% found once. This TCR derives from a pool of C57BL/6 mice in good health. Sequences were obtained from sorted cells pooled from one or two spleens. This rearrangement joins TRBV14 to TRBJ2-7; possibly TRBD1 or TRBD2 for D (6 bases each). The CDR3 loop is CASSFRGRSYEQYF. The CDR3 DNA, read in part, is TGTGCCAGCAGTTTTCGGGGGCGCTCCTATGAACAGTAC. The full variable domain, with the rest looked up from reference TRBV14 and TRBJ2-7, is EAGVTQSPRYAVLQEGQAVSFWCDPISGHDTLYWYQQPRDQGPQLLVYFRDEAVIDNSQLPSDRFSAVRPKGTNSTLKIQSAKQGDTATYLCASSFRGRSYEQYFGPGTRLTVL.